Listed here are 12 T cell receptor beta chains from one sample, sequenced in a study of blood T cell repertoires in COVID-19. Produced via immunoSEQ multiplex PCR; TCRdb's table is partial and in-frame only. The table has 150,000 to 170,000 clones, about 86% seen once. The specimen sequenced was PBMCs or T cells enriched from blood (not recorded which). Receptor source: a man in his forties or fifties who had recovered from COVID-19.

The chain recombines TRBV2 with TRBJ2-1, with 7 bases matching TRBD2. The CDR3 runs to 16 residues. The germline CDR1 and CDR2 sequences are SNHLY and FYNNEI. V lost 1 base to trimming and J lost 1 base; unmatched junction nucleotides: 4. CDR3 sequence: CASSEGGGQSYNEQFF. The CDR3, as DNA: TGTGCCAGCAGTGAAGGGGGGGGTCAATCCTACAATGAGCAGTTCTTC.

The chain employs TRBV6-6 and TRBJ2-3; 9 bases align to TRBD1. The V segment lost 5 bases and the J segment 3 bases; nucleotides outside the gene matches: 12. CDR3 length equals 17 residues. Germline assignment: CDR1 MNHNY and CDR2 SVGAGI (reference sequence). The CDR3 sequence: CASSRGPTGGRTDTQYF. The DNA for the CDR3 is TGTGCCAGCAGTCGCGGGCCGACAGGGGGGCGGACAGATACGCAGTATTTT.

This clone has only one observation. The chain joins TRBV10-3 to TRBJ1-2; 8 bases fit TRBD1. Germline V lookup: CDR1 ENHRY, CDR2 SYGVKD. The trim removed 2 bases at V and 0 bases at J, leaving 2 bases unmatched. The CDR3 has 15 residues. The CDR3 spells CAISEPGQANYGYTF. In DNA form, the CDR3 reads TGTGCCATCAGTGAGCCGGGACAGGCTAACTATGGCTACACCTTC.

The rearrangement uses TRBV18 and TRBJ1-5; D remains ambiguous. The V end was cut by 3 bases, the J end by 7 bases, with 13 bases between. The V gene's germline CDR1 is KGHSH and CDR2 LQKENI. The length of the CDR3 is 14 residues. CDR3 loop: CASSPERSPQPQHF. In DNA form, the CDR3 reads TGTGCCAGCTCACCGGAGAGGAGTCCACAGCCCCAGCATTTT.

The rearrangement uses TRBV5-1 and TRBJ1-3; 8 positions match TRBD1. The CDR3 length is 16 residues. Looked up from germline, CDR1 is SGHRS and CDR2 is YFSETQ. Trimming removed 3 bases from V and 0 bases from J; junction bases left unmatched: 5. CDR3 region: CASSSGGSYSGNTIYF. The CDR3, as DNA: TGCGCCAGCAGCTCAGGGGGCTCTTACTCTGGAAACACCATATATTTT. Based on the CDR3 plus reference TRBV5-1 and TRBJ1-3, the full variable domain is KAGVTQTPRYLIKTRGQQVTLSCSPISGHRSVSWYQQTPGQGLQFLFEYFSETQRNKGNFPGRFSGRQFSNSRSEMNVSTLELGDSALYLCASSSGGSYSGNTIYFGEGSWLTVV.

This clone occurred once. V and J are TRBV18 and TRBJ1-4, with no clear D. V shed 2 bases and J shed 0 bases, with 10 bases lying between them. Germline assignment: CDR1 KGHSH and CDR2 LQKENI. This CDR3 spans 16 amino acids. CDR3 DNA sequence: TGTGCCAGCTCACCATTGGGTGGAGCAACTAATGAAAAACTGTTTTTT. This encodes CASSPLGGATNEKLFF.

The rearrangement uses TRBV7-8 and TRBJ2-7; D is uncertain. The CDR3 sequence is 12 residues long. The V gene's germline CDR1 is SGHVS and CDR2 FQNEAQ. The ends were cut back, 0 bases at V and 7 bases at J, with 7 bases in the middle. CDR3 in amino acids: CASSLALREQYF. The CDR3 coding sequence is TGTGCCAGCAGCTTAGCGCTGAGGGAGCAGTACTTC. Based on the CDR3 plus reference TRBV7-8 and TRBJ2-7, the full variable domain is GAGVSQSPRYKVAKRGQDVALRCDPISGHVSLFWYQQALGQGPEFLTYFQNEAQLDKSGLPSDRFFAERPEGSVSTLKIQRTQQEDSAVYLCASSLALREQYFGPGTRLTVT.

This chain links TRBV2 with TRBJ1-5, with 7 bases lining up with TRBD1. This CDR3 contains 14 residues. V dropped 7 bases and J dropped 2; count of bases not matched to a gene: 5. Germline V lookup: CDR1 SNHLY, CDR2 FYNNEI. The chain's CDR3 is CASKDRDGNQPQHF. The CDR3 bases are TGTGCCAGCAAAGACAGGGATGGCAATCAGCCCCAGCATTTT.

V gene TRBV3-1 (or the pseudogene TRBV3-2) combines with J gene TRBJ2-1; 7 bases align to TRBD2. Germline CDR1 is LGHDT and CDR2 is YNNKEL (reference sequence). After removal of 1 base from V and 7 bases from J, the junction contained 19 bases not matched to a gene. CDR3 length equals 19 residues. The CDR3 sequence is CASSQVKDGRPGGRNEQFF. CDR3 DNA sequence: TGTGCCAGCAGCCAAGTGAAGGACGGGAGGCCGGGCGGTAGAAATGAGCAGTTCTTC.

This chain joins TRBV6-5 and TRBJ2-3; 7 bases line up with TRBD2. Germline assignment: CDR1 MNHEY and CDR2 SVGAGI. This CDR3 is built from 14 residues. The junction had 5 bases not matched to a gene; V was cut back by 6 bases and J by 2 bases. This CDR3 reads CASRGLYHTDTQYF. The CDR3 nucleotides read TGTGCCAGCAGGGGACTATACCACACAGATACGCAGTATTTT.

The chain links TRBV6-5 to TRBJ1-2, with a weak D call TRBD1 (6 bases). The CDR3 consists of 15 residues. Germline V CDR1 and CDR2: MNHEY, SVGAGI. V was trimmed by 4 bases and J by 8 bases, leaving 20 bases between them. The chain's CDR3 is CASSSTGTDSQGYTF. The CDR3, as DNA: TGTGCCAGCAGTTCTACAGGGACCGATTCCCAGGGCTACACCTTC.

The rearrangement links TRBV6-5 to TRBJ1-6, with D hard to call. Germline V lookup: CDR1 MNHEY, CDR2 SVGAGI. V was clipped by 4 bases and J by 3 bases, with 10 bases between them. CDR3 length equals 15 residues. CDR3 amino acids: CASSSPSVYNSPLHF. CDR3 DNA: TGTGCCAGCAGTTCACCATCAGTCTATAATTCACCCCTCCACTTT.